These 4 T cell receptor beta chains share one sample of origin, sequenced in a study of cytomegalovirus exposure and HLA in healthy donors. Vbeta (60) and Jbeta (13) primers were used in the PCR. Clones were read by immunoSEQ multiplex PCR, and TCRdb kept only the in-frame ones, dropping some. The sample includes approximately 140,000 clones, 82% of them seen just once. The sample consisted of PBMCs. These TCRs come from a boy between 10 and 17 years old in good health and CMV-seronegative.

This chain joins TRBV5-4 and TRBJ2-1; 12 bases are a match to TRBD2. The germline V gene has CDR1 SGHNT and CDR2 YYREEE (reference sequence). The CDR3 totals 15 residues. The trim removed 7 bases at V and 10 bases at J, leaving 12 bases unmatched. In nucleotides, the CDR3 is TGTGCCAGCCTCCGACTAGCGGGAGATAAGGGCGAGCAGTTCTTC. The encoded protein is CASLRLAGDKGEQFF.

This clone has just a few counts. The rearrangement joins TRBV30 to TRBJ2-2; 7 bases are shared with TRBD2. V was clipped by 5 bases and J by 8 bases; unmatched bases: 11. The CDR3 contains 14 residues. The germline gives CDR1 GTSNPN, CDR2 SVGIG (reference sequence). This chain's CDR3 is CAWGTGPRGGELFF. In nucleotides, the CDR3 is TGTGCCTGGGGAACGGGACCGCGGGGGGGGGAGCTGTTTTTT.

In its sample, this clone was seen once. DNA of the CDR3: TGTGCCAGCACTACTTCCCCTGGGAGGGATTTCATGGACACTGAAGCTTTCTTT. Protein: CASTTSPGRDFMDTEAFF. The V gene is TRBV5-4, the J gene TRBJ1-1; D call uncertain. CDR1 is SGHNT and CDR2 is YYREEE in the germline V gene (reference sequence). V was shortened by 6 bases and J by 3 bases, with 27 bases between the two germline ends. The CDR3 is 18 amino acids.

V gene TRBV5-4 combines with J gene TRBJ2-5, with a tentative D call TRBD2 (6 bases). The V end was cut by 8 bases, the J end by 2 bases, with 13 bases between. The germline V gene has CDR1 SGHNT and CDR2 YYREEE (reference sequence). The CDR3 sequence is 13 residues long. CDR3 amino acids: CASHGGGQETQYF. The CDR3 DNA sequence: TGTGCCAGTCACGGTGGGGGGCAAGAGACCCAGTACTTC.